Detailed here is one T cell receptor (beta chain). What it binds is not known. The data belong to a study of cytomegalovirus exposure and HLA in healthy donors. Notes on the study in general: Earlier analysis looked at TCR beta V segments, and most were productive about 87% or about 30% of the time. Reports indicate that TCR beta sequences accurately predicted the HLA-A and HLA-B alleles of most subjects. The study flagged roughly 160 TCR beta chains as cytomegalovirus-associated. In a later analysis, at a false discovery rate of 0.05, approximately 18,000 TCR beta sequences were associated with HLA alleles.

The J segment lost 7 bases and the V segment lost 5 bases, leaving 3 bases of the junction unmatched. The CDR3 is 12 residues long. Germline V lookup: CDR1 GTSNPN, CDR2 SVGIG (reference sequence). The study ran its PCR with 60 Vbeta and 13 Jbeta primers. Produced via immunoSEQ multiplex PCR; TCRdb's table is partial and in-frame only. The sample yields hundreds of thousands of clones, 60% to 85% seen once. Sequencing was performed on PBMCs. The receptor's source is a man aged 35 to 55 in good health and CMV-seronegative. V gene TRBV30 combines with J gene TRBJ1-4; 8 bases match TRBD1. The CDR3 bases are TGTGCCTGGCAGGGGGCGACTGAAAAACTGTTTTTT. It is translated as CAWQGATEKLFF.